The sequence of this T cell receptor (beta chain) was determined in a study of cytomegalovirus exposure and HLA in healthy donors. Concerning this clone itself: As yet, its antigen is unknown.

Using immunoSEQ multiplex PCR, the repertoire was profiled, and TCRdb retains in-frame clones only, with some absent. The sample lists around 100,000 clones; 85% were seen once. The study's findings and limits: A list of 150 or so TCR beta chains associated with cytomegalovirus was given. It was confirmed in vitro that a few of the CMV-associated chains were specific for CMV antigens.

J gave up 2 bases and V 2 bases, and 0 bases lay outside the gene matches. Germline assignment: CDR1 MNHNY and CDR2 SVGAGI (reference sequence). The CDR3 has 14 amino acids. Input material: PBMCs. The V gene is TRBV6-6, the J gene TRBJ1-5; 7 bases are shared with TRBD1. This TCR was sampled from a young man in good health and CMV-seropositive. Here the CDR3 DNA reads TGTGCCAGCAGTTACACAGGGGGCAATCAGCCCCAGCATTTT. Amino acids: CASSYTGGNQPQHF.